A single sample is the source of the 25 T cell receptor beta chains below, sequenced in a study of T cells in Graves' hyperthyroidism and ophthalmopathy. TCR beta CDR3 regions were amplified from RNA. A set of HTBI primers served as the primers for a first-round RT-PCR of the TCR CDR3. TCRdb reprocessed the multiplex PCR reads via MiXCR and lists one record per CDR3 protein. The table records over 550,000 distinct CDR3 sequences, over 15% of them present only once. The source material was blood. Source of these receptors: a woman between 18 and 29 years old with Graves' hyperthyroidism.

This chain uses TRBV14 with TRBJ2-7; 8 bases are a match to TRBD1. Germline CDR1 reads SGHDN; CDR2 reads FVKESK. V shed 4 bases, J shed 3 bases, and the junction held 11 bases outside the gene matches. CDR3 length: 16 amino acids. CDR3 sequence: CASSPIEGQGVYEQYF. The CDR3 DNA is TGTGCCAGCAGCCCTATTGAAGGACAGGGAGTCTACGAGCAGTACTTC.

This clonotype has only a few counts. This sequence joins TRBV20-1 and TRBJ2-7; weak D call: TRBD1 (6 bases). In germline, CDR1 is DFQATT, CDR2 SNEGSKA (reference sequence). Between the trimmed V and J ends, which lost 5 bases and 3 bases, there was a span of 11 bases. The CDR3 has 12 amino acids. In DNA form, the CDR3 reads TGCAGTGCTCTGGACAGTTACTACGAGCAGTACTTC. This sequence encodes CSALDSYYEQYF.

This clonotype was seen at least ten times. V is TRBV6-2 or TRBV6-3 and J is TRBJ2-1; the D gene is possibly TRBD1 (6 bases). The CDR3 loop spans 15 amino acids. The germline V and J ends were trimmed by 7 bases and 4 bases, with 17 bases remaining between them. Germline CDR1 and CDR2: MNHEY and SVGEGT. The CDR3 DNA is TGTGCCAGCATCCCCGGTTCGACAGGATACAATGAGCAGTTCTTC. Translation: CASIPGSTGYNEQFF.

This clonotype has at least ten counts. The chain combines TRBV20-1 with TRBJ2-7; the D gene is possibly TRBD1 (5 bases). The V and J ends lost 1 base and 5 bases respectively, with 12 bases between them. The germline V gene encodes CDR1 DFQATT and CDR2 SNEGSKA (reference sequence). The CDR3 runs to 13 residues. Here the CDR3 reads CSARGPGNNEQYF. The CDR3, as DNA: TGCAGTGCTAGAGGGCCAGGGAATAACGAGCAGTACTTC.

There are a few counts of this clonotype. The chain employs TRBV7-6 and TRBJ2-3, with 11 positions matching TRBD2. The CDR3 has 16 amino acids. V shed 5 bases, J shed 1 base, and the junction held 5 bases outside the gene matches. Germline assignment: CDR1 SGHVS and CDR2 FNYEAQ. CDR3 sequence: CASSPQTSGGTDTQYF. The CDR3 DNA reads as TGTGCCAGCAGCCCCCAGACTAGCGGGGGCACAGATACGCAGTATTTT.

This clonotype has a count of ten or more. The chain carries TRBV29-1 and TRBJ2-3; 8 bases match TRBD1. There are 12 residues in the CDR3. The germline gives CDR1 SQVTM, CDR2 ANQGSEA. V shed 7 bases and J 5 bases; nucleotides not matched to a gene: 5. CDR3 in amino acids: CSAQGAEDTQYF. The CDR3 nucleotides are TGCAGCGCTCAGGGGGCGGAAGATACGCAGTATTTT.

This chain connects TRBV20-1 to TRBJ2-7, with TRBD2 identical over 8 bases. The germline CDR1 and CDR2 sequences are DFQATT and SNEGSKA (reference sequence). This CDR3 has 14 residues. The J segment lost 4 bases and the V segment lost 5 bases, leaving 10 bases of the junction unmatched. CDR3: CSAAYSGSVYEQYF. The DNA for the CDR3 is TGCAGTGCTGCCTACAGCGGGAGTGTGTACGAGCAGTACTTC.

About this clonotype itself: The junction does not match germline at one end; this may be a read error. The chain joins TRBV3-1 to TRBJ1-1; no firm D call. Per the germline V gene, CDR1 is LGHDT and CDR2 is YNNKEL (reference sequence). The CDR3 contains 13 residues. CDR3 amino acids: CASSQGGWTEALF. CDR3 in DNA: TGTGCCAGCAGCCAAGGGGGTTGGACTGAAGCTCTCTTT.

In regard to this clonotype: At one end, the junction sequence differs from germline, possibly due to a read error. The chain carries TRBV7-9 and TRBJ1-1; no definite D call. The CDR3 totals 14 residues. The germline CDR1 and CDR2 sequences are SEHNR and FQNEAQ (reference sequence). The CDR3 sequence: CASSLGKVGTEVFF. DNA for the CDR3: TGTGCCAGCAGCTTAGGTAAAGTGGGCACTGAAGTTTTCTTT.

This clonotype was detected only a few times. The chain recombines TRBV4-2 with TRBJ2-7; 13 bases agree with TRBD2. This CDR3 is built from 16 residues. The trim removed 2 bases at V and 5 bases at J, leaving 6 bases unmatched. The germline V gene has CDR1 LGHNA and CDR2 YNFKEQ. Here the CDR3 reads CASSQLPGLAGNEQYF. CDR3 nucleotides: TGTGCCAGCAGCCAACTTCCGGGACTAGCGGGAAACGAGCAGTACTTC.

The chain joins TRBV14 to TRBJ2-7; no definite D call. This CDR3 contains 15 residues. Germline CDR1 SGHDN, CDR2 FVKESK. Trimming took 4 bases from V and 2 from J, leaving 15 bases between them. CDR3 protein: CASSRQGSGTYEQYF. CDR3 in DNA: TGTGCCAGCAGCCGACAAGGTTCAGGAACCTACGAGCAGTACTTC.

V is TRBV20-1 and J is TRBJ1-1; 7 positions match TRBD1. CDR1 and CDR2 (germline): DFQATT, SNEGSKA (reference sequence). There are 14 residues in the CDR3. With 2 bases clipped from V and 4 bases from J, the junction kept 7 bases outside the gene matches. The CDR3 sequence: CSARLIQGGTEAFF. The CDR3 region has the DNA TGCAGTGCTAGATTAATTCAGGGGGGCACTGAAGCTTTCTTT.

The chain combines TRBV10-2 with TRBJ2-4, with 7 bases lining up with TRBD1. CDR3 length: 15 residues. V shed 1 base, J shed 3 bases, and the junction held 3 bases outside the gene matches. Germline CDR1 reads WSHSY; CDR2 reads SAAADI. The CDR3 nucleotides read TGCGCCAGCAGTGAGTGGCAGGGGGACAAAAACATTCAGTACTTC. This codes for CASSEWQGDKNIQYF.

DNA for the CDR3: TGCGCCAGCAGCTTGGGATTCGTGGGGACAGGAATTTACGAGCAGTACTTC. Its translation is CASSLGFVGTGIYEQYF. This sequence joins TRBV5-1 and TRBJ2-7; 8 nucleotides agree with TRBD1. Per the germline V gene, CDR1 is SGHRS and CDR2 is YFSETQ. Trimming at V came to 0 bases and at J to 4 bases, leaving 12 bases not matched to a gene. This CDR3 region has 17 residues.

The chain is built from TRBV7-9 and TRBJ1-1; no definite D call. The CDR3 extends over 11 amino acids. V gave up 4 bases and J gave up 6 bases, with 6 bases separating them. CDR1 and CDR2 from the germline V gene are SEHNR and FQNEAQ (reference sequence). The CDR3 protein is CASSSTPEAFF. The CDR3 DNA reads as TGTGCCAGCAGCTCTACTCCTGAAGCTTTCTTT.

This clonotype was seen many times. This chain uses TRBV18 with TRBJ1-6, with D possibly being TRBD1 (5 bases). CDR1 and CDR2 from the germline V gene are KGHSH and LQKENI. CDR3 size: 12 residues. V lost 6 bases to trimming and J lost 15 bases, with 15 bases between them. The CDR3 protein is CASSPDIPLLHF. For the CDR3, the DNA is TGTGCCAGCTCGCCGGACATCCCTCTCCTCCACTTT.

The gene calls are TRBV5-1 and TRBJ2-3; 7 nucleotides align to TRBD2. Germline V gene data show CDR1 as SGHRS and CDR2 as YFSETQ. The length of the CDR3 is 17 residues. The V gene end was trimmed by 0 bases and the J gene end by 2 bases; junction bases not matched to a gene: 9. The CDR3 region has the DNA TGCGCCAGCAGCTTGGCTAAGGTGACTAGCTCCACAGATACGCAGTATTTT. It yields the protein CASSLAKVTSSTDTQYF.

This clonotype has more than one count but fewer than ten. The V gene is TRBV24-1, the J gene TRBJ2-2; no clear D gene. The germline V gene has CDR1 KGHDR and CDR2 SFDVKD. Trimming took off 1 base at V and 3 bases at J, with 8 bases between the two ends. This CDR3 has 15 residues. In DNA form, the CDR3 reads TGTGCCACCAGTGATTTAACCCGGGACACCGGGGAGCTGTTTTTT. Its protein product is CATSDLTRDTGELFF.

V and J are TRBV2 and TRBJ2-2, with 7 bases identical to TRBD1. The CDR3 spans 14 residues. Germline assignment: CDR1 SNHLY and CDR2 FYNNEI. V lost 6 bases to trimming and J lost 7 bases; unmatched junction nucleotides: 8. The CDR3 DNA follows: TGTGCCAGCAGCTCCGACAGGGTGAACGGGGAGCTGTTTTTT. As protein: CASSSDRVNGELFF.

The J gene is TRBJ2-7, the V gene TRBV6-1; TRBD2 agrees at 13 bases. The germline gives CDR1 MNHNS, CDR2 SASEGT. The CDR3 spans 18 residues. With V trimmed by 6 bases and J by 7 bases, 18 bases remained unmatched. DNA of the CDR3: TGTGCCAGCAGGGATGGACTAGCGGGAGCCCATCCCGACCTAGAGCAGTACTTC. It yields the protein CASRDGLAGAHPDLEQYF.

This clonotype has a count of ten or more. V is TRBV7-2 and J is TRBJ2-3; no clear D. The length of the CDR3 is 15 residues. Deletions cut 4 bases from V and 5 bases from J, with 16 bases between. CDR1 and CDR2 (germline): SGHTA, FQGNSA. This CDR3 reads CASSSISTFQDTQYF. The CDR3 DNA reads TGTGCCAGCAGCTCTATAAGTACTTTTCAAGATACGCAGTATTTT.

This clonotype came up once. The gene calls are TRBV28 and TRBJ2-1, with 12 nucleotides matching TRBD2. This CDR3 is built from 21 residues. The V segment lost 6 bases and the J segment 7 bases; nucleotides outside the gene matches: 25. CDR1 is MDHEN and CDR2 is SYDVKM in the germline V gene. The CDR3 bases are TGTGCCAGCAGCCCACACCTCGTAGTCTCCCTAGCGGGGGGGCTTTCAAATGAGCAGTTCTTC. It codes for CASSPHLVVSLAGGLSNEQFF.

This clonotype showed up just a few times. The chain employs TRBV20-1 and TRBJ2-2, with D perhaps being TRBD1 or TRBD2 (5 bases each). V gave up 0 bases and J gave up 0 bases, with 14 bases separating them. Germline V gene lookup returns CDR1 DFQATT and CDR2 SNEGSKA (reference sequence). The CDR3 length is 17 residues. The CDR3 is CSARDYRGRANTGELFF. In DNA, the CDR3 is TGCAGTGCTAGAGATTACCGGGGCCGGGCGAACACCGGGGAGCTGTTTTTT.

This clonotype was observed many times. J is TRBJ2-7 and V is TRBV3-1; 11 bases map to TRBD1. Losses at the gene ends were 5 bases for V and 8 bases for J; bases not matched to a gene: 5. Germline assignment: CDR1 LGHDT and CDR2 YNNKEL (reference sequence). The CDR3 extends over 13 amino acids. The CDR3 nucleotides are TGTGCCAGCAGCAAGGACAGGGGGCGCCAGCAGTACTTC. Translating it yields CASSKDRGRQQYF.

This clonotype came up many times. V gene TRBV6-1 combines with J gene TRBJ1-5; D is ambiguous. Germline values: CDR1 MNHNS, CDR2 SASEGT. Trimming left V 1 base short and J 7 bases short, with 8 bases between. The CDR3 runs to 13 residues. The CDR3 DNA reads TGTGCCAGCAGTGAAGGCCAGCAGCAGCCCCAGCATTTT. It specifies CASSEGQQQPQHF.